This passage covers 21 T cell receptor beta chains from one sample sequenced in a study of T cells after yellow fever vaccination. MiXCR, run by TCRdb on the 5' RACE reads, gives a single entry per CDR3 protein. The sample carries roughly 500,000 distinct CDR3 sequences, less than 20% recorded once. The sequenced sample was PBMCs, obtained 15 days after the yellow fever booster vaccination. The origin of the receptors is a man between 25 and 39 years old who received the YFV17D yellow fever vaccine.

The rearrangement links TRBV7-2 to TRBJ2-5, with D unclear. Between the trimmed V and J ends, which lost 5 bases and 4 bases, there was a span of 11 bases. Germline CDR1 is SGHTA and CDR2 is FQGNSA. The CDR3 is 13 residues long. In DNA, the CDR3 is TGTGCCAGCAGCCGTAGTACCGCAGAGACCCAGTACTTC. Protein product: CASSRSTAETQYF.

This clonotype was detected a few times. The chain recombines TRBV6-6 with TRBJ2-1; no definite D call. With 10 bases removed from V and 6 bases from J, the gap between germline ends came to 16 bases. Looked up from germline, CDR1 is MNHNY and CDR2 is SVGAGI (reference sequence). The CDR3 contains 13 residues. The CDR3 bases are TGTGCCATGACGGACCATGCATCCAATGAGCAGTTCTTC. This gives the protein CAMTDHASNEQFF.

As for this clonotype: A junction boundary mismatches the germline segment, possibly from a read error. This chain joins TRBV7-2 and TRBJ2-1; 11 bases agree with TRBD2. This CDR3 contains 14 residues. CDR1 is SGHTA, CDR2 FQGNSA, per germline. CDR3 nucleotides: TGTGCCAGCAGCATAGCGGGAGGGTTCAATGAGCAGTTCTTC. Amino acids: CASSIAGGFNEQFF.

This clonotype was observed a few times. V usage is TRBV6-1 and J usage is TRBJ2-1; no definite D call. V gave up 8 bases and J gave up 7 bases, with 18 bases separating them. Per germline, CDR1 MNHNS and CDR2 SASEGT. The CDR3 extends over 14 amino acids. The CDR3 DNA reads as TGTGCCAGCCGAGGAGCTATCCTTGGGAATGAGCAGTTCTTC. Protein sequence: CASRGAILGNEQFF.

V usage is TRBV7-9 and J usage is TRBJ2-5; possibly TRBD1 for D (6 bases). The germline V gene encodes CDR1 SEHNR and CDR2 FQNEAQ (reference sequence). There are 14 residues in the CDR3. V was shortened by 4 bases and J by 5 bases, with 14 bases between the two germline ends. CDR3 loop: CASSSLTGVETQYF. The CDR3 nucleotides read TGTGCCAGCAGCTCACTGACAGGTGTTGAGACCCAGTACTTC.

The chain has TRBV30 and TRBJ1-1; D is perhaps TRBD1 (5 bases). V lost 4 bases, J lost 4 bases, and 16 bases lay in between. Germline CDR1 is GTSNPN and CDR2 is SVGIG (reference sequence). CDR3 length: 14 amino acids. CDR3 in amino acids: CAWKIGPGGTEAFF. The CDR3 bases are TGTGCCTGGAAAATAGGCCCGGGGGGCACTGAAGCTTTCTTT.

This rearrangement joins TRBV6-5 to TRBJ2-5, with D unresolved. The CDR3 is made up of 14 amino acids. CDR1 MNHEY and CDR2 SVGAGI come from the germline V gene. V was trimmed by 0 bases and J by 9 bases, leaving 14 bases between them. The CDR3 coding sequence is TGTGCCAGCAGTTACTCCCCGGACCGATTAGCCCAGTACTTC. As protein: CASSYSPDRLAQYF.

This clonotype was counted only a few times. J is TRBJ2-4 and V is TRBV6-1; D is ambiguous. Germline V gene lookup returns CDR1 MNHNS and CDR2 SASEGT. CDR3 size: 17 residues. Deletions cut 8 bases from V and 1 base from J, with 21 bases between. The CDR3 loop is CASFLGFELGAKNIQYF. As DNA, the CDR3 is TGTGCCAGCTTCTTAGGATTCGAACTGGGGGCCAAAAACATTCAGTACTTC.

V gene TRBV7-2 combines with J gene TRBJ2-7; D gene unclear. The germline V and J ends were trimmed by 3 bases and 0 bases, with 12 bases remaining between them. The germline V gene has CDR1 SGHTA and CDR2 FQGNSA. CDR3 length: 15 amino acids. The CDR3 sequence is CASSFSSATSYEQYF. DNA for the CDR3: TGTGCCAGCAGCTTTTCCAGCGCTACCTCCTACGAGCAGTACTTC.

This clonotype was recorded a few times. This chain joins TRBV7-3 and TRBJ2-1; no reliable D call. CDR1 and CDR2 from the germline V gene are SGHTA and FQGTGA. The CDR3 is made up of 16 amino acids. The ends were cut back, 3 bases at V and 0 bases at J, with 12 bases in the middle. The CDR3 sequence: CASSLASTSSYNEQFF. DNA of the CDR3: TGTGCCAGCAGCTTGGCCTCTACGAGCTCCTACAATGAGCAGTTCTTC.

The rearrangement uses TRBV7-8 and TRBJ2-1; TRBD2 agrees at 14 bases. This CDR3 comprises 15 residues. CDR1 is SGHVS, CDR2 FQNEAQ, per germline. The V and J ends lost 4 bases and 8 bases, in that order; junction bases with no gene match: 4. The CDR3 coding sequence is TGTGCCAGCAGCTCAGGACTAGCGGGAGGCCATGAGCAGTTCTTC. This encodes CASSSGLAGGHEQFF.

Notes on this clonotype: Compared with germline, one end of the junction differs, possibly owing to a read error. CDR3 coding DNA: TGTGCCAGCAGGGAAGTAACCGCGAACACCGGGGAGCTGTTTTTT. Its translation is CASREVTANTGELFF. V gene TRBV2 combines with J gene TRBJ2-2; D not resolved. In germline, CDR1 is SNHLY, CDR2 FYNNEI. The CDR3 totals 15 residues.

The chain couples TRBV20-1 to TRBJ2-7; 8 nucleotides line up with TRBD2. V dropped 6 bases and J dropped 6; count of bases not matched to a gene: 19. Germline V CDR1 and CDR2: DFQATT, SNEGSKA (reference sequence). The CDR3 is 16 amino acids. As DNA, the CDR3 is TGCAGTGCGGATGGTCCCGGGGGGGGCGCCCTGGGCGAGCAGTACTTC. Translating it yields CSADGPGGGALGEQYF.

This clonotype was seen repeatedly, ten times or more. J is TRBJ2-1 and V is TRBV9; D may be TRBD2 (5 bases). Trimming shortened V by 4 bases and J by 7 bases, and 15 bases separated the two germline ends. Per germline, CDR1 SGDLS and CDR2 YYNGEE. This CDR3 region has 14 residues. CDR3 sequence reads: CASSPGSRENEQFF. CDR3 nucleotides: TGTGCCAGCAGCCCCGGAAGTCGGGAAAATGAGCAGTTCTTC. The full variable domain, in which reference TRBV9 and TRBJ2-1 provide the parts outside the CDR3, is DSGVTQTPKHLITATGQRVTLRCSPRSGDLSVYWYQQSLDQGLQFLIQYYNGEERAKGNILERFSAQQFPDLHSELNLSSLELGDSALYFCASSPGSRENEQFFGPGTRLTVL.

This clonotype was seen many times. This chain connects TRBV19 to TRBJ2-1; the D is unclear. This CDR3 is built from 14 residues. Germline values: CDR1 LNHDA, CDR2 SQIVND (reference sequence). The ends were cut back, 9 bases at V and 0 bases at J, with 12 bases in the middle. The CDR3 coding sequence is TGTGCCAGCAGTTCAAGGAGCTCCTACAATGAGCAGTTCTTC. Protein product: CASSSRSSYNEQFF.

The chain uses TRBV5-4 and TRBJ2-3, with 8 bases that match TRBD2. CDR3 length equals 15 residues. V was clipped by 2 bases and J by 3 bases; unmatched bases: 5. Germline V gene data show CDR1 as SGHNT and CDR2 as YYREEE (reference sequence). As DNA, the CDR3 is TGTGCCAGCAGCTTTAGCGGGACCCTAACAGATACGCAGTATTTT. It specifies CASSFSGTLTDTQYF.

The chain recombines TRBV5-1 with TRBJ2-3, with D possibly TRBD1 on 5 matching bases. V lost 9 bases to trimming and J lost 6 bases, with 17 bases between them. The CDR3 loop spans 13 amino acids. The V gene's germline CDR1 is SGHRS and CDR2 YFSETQ. CDR3 sequence reads: CATGYTGVDTQYF. CDR3 bases: TGCGCCACCGGCTATACAGGAGTCGATACGCAGTATTTT.

This chain joins TRBV4-2 and TRBJ2-1, with D possibly TRBD2 on 5 matching bases. This CDR3 is 13 amino acids long. Germline lookup yields CDR1 LGHNA and CDR2 YNFKEQ. V lost 0 bases and J 9 bases, leaving 9 bases between the germline ends. CDR3 region: CASSQDPRGEQFF. Written as DNA, the CDR3 is TGTGCCAGCAGCCAAGATCCCCGGGGTGAGCAGTTCTTC.

This clonotype was seen a few times. The chain is built from TRBV7-2 and TRBJ2-1; D possibly corresponds to TRBD1 (6 bases). The CDR3 totals 16 residues. Trimming took 5 bases from V and 7 from J, leaving 21 bases between them. Germline values: CDR1 SGHTA, CDR2 FQGNSA. This CDR3 reads CASSLNRDTGSNEQFF. In DNA, the CDR3 is TGTGCCAGCAGCCTTAACCGGGACACTGGGAGTAATGAGCAGTTCTTC.

This clonotype showed up many times. The chain combines TRBV7-3 with TRBJ2-3; D ambiguous. V gave up 5 bases and J gave up 5 bases, with 5 bases separating them. The CDR3 loop spans 11 amino acids. Germline V gene lookup returns CDR1 SGHTA and CDR2 FQGTGA. The CDR3 DNA reads TGTGCCAGCAGCACGGGAGATACGCAGTATTTT. Amino acids: CASSTGDTQYF.

The chain links TRBV20-1 to TRBJ2-1, with TRBD2 matching 10 bases. The CDR3 consists of 13 residues. Per the germline V gene, CDR1 is DFQATT and CDR2 is SNEGSKA (reference sequence). Germline trimming cut 7 bases from V and 10 bases from J; bases unmatched to any gene: 10. The CDR3 DNA is TGCAGTGGTCAAAGCGGGAGGGCCGTCGAGCAGTTCTTC. It translates to CSGQSGRAVEQFF.